The 20 T cell receptor beta chains presented below share a single source sample, sequenced in a study of blood T cell repertoires in COVID-19. Only in-frame clones appear in the TCRdb table, and some are missing; sequencing was by immunoSEQ multiplex PCR. The sample has roughly 150,000 clones; around four fifths are singletons. The sequenced material came from peripheral blood. Receptor source: a woman older than 75 with COVID-19, enrolled during active disease.

This chain links TRBV7-3 with TRBJ2-5; 9 nucleotides line up with TRBD2. This CDR3 has 18 residues. Germline V gene data show CDR1 as SGHTA and CDR2 as FQGTGA. V lost 0 bases to trimming and J lost 5 bases; unmatched junction nucleotides: 13. In nucleotides, the CDR3 is TGTGCCAGCAGCTTAACATATCTCGCGGGAGGGCCAGGGGAGACCCAGTACTTC. It is translated as CASSLTYLAGGPGETQYF.

The chain uses TRBV7-8 and TRBJ2-2; possible D gene TRBD2, 5 bases. V was pared by 1 base and J by 9 bases, with 15 bases between. From germline, CDR1 is SGHVS and CDR2 FQNEAQ. This CDR3 is 15 amino acids long. The CDR3 region has the DNA TGTGCCAGCAGCTTAGGGGAACGGGGTCAGAGGGAGCTGTTTTTT. Translated: CASSLGERGQRELFF.

The chain couples TRBV6-4 to TRBJ1-6; D call uncertain. There are 16 residues in the CDR3. The germline V and J ends were trimmed by 0 bases and 2 bases, with 8 bases remaining between them. Germline CDR1 is MRHNA and CDR2 is SNTAGT. CDR3 nucleotides: TGTGCCAGCAGTGACTCCGGGGTCGCCTATAATTCACCCCTCCACTTT. Its translation is CASSDSGVAYNSPLHF.

The chain uses TRBV6-5 and TRBJ1-1; D is ambiguous. This CDR3 has 15 residues. CDR1 MNHEY and CDR2 SVGAGI come from the germline V gene. V dropped 0 bases and J dropped 1 base, with 9 bases sitting between them. The CDR3: CASSYSQWPNTEAFF. Here the CDR3 DNA reads TGTGCCAGCAGTTACTCCCAATGGCCGAACACTGAAGCTTTCTTT.

The chain employs TRBV12-3 or TRBV12-4 and TRBJ2-5; 7 nucleotides align to TRBD2. V was pared by 7 bases and J by 2 bases, with 1 base of the junction left unmatched. The CDR3 covers 12 residues. CDR3 protein: CASMGGQETQYF. DNA for the CDR3: TGTGCCAGCATGGGGGGGCAAGAGACCCAGTACTTC.

With regard to this clone: A read error may account for a junction end that differs from germline. V and J are TRBV7-2 and TRBJ2-3, with 12 bases that match TRBD2. CDR1 and CDR2 (germline): SGHTA, FQGNSA. The CDR3 length is 16 residues. CDR3 nucleotides: TGTGCCAGCAGCCCAAAGGGACTAGCGGGCGCCGATAGGCAGTATTTT. Encoded protein: CASSPKGLAGADRQYF.

This chain joins TRBV7-2 and TRBJ2-7; 7 bases are shared with TRBD2. Germline V gene lookup returns CDR1 SGHTA and CDR2 FQGNSA. The CDR3 has 15 residues. With V trimmed by 5 bases and J by 0 bases, 7 bases remained unmatched. DNA for the CDR3: TGTGCCAGCAGCAAAGCCGGGGGGAGCTCCTACGAGCAGTACTTC. It translates to CASSKAGGSSYEQYF.

This chain uses TRBV27 with TRBJ1-5; 7 positions match TRBD1. The CDR3 sequence is 13 residues long. Trimming cost V 6 bases and J 7 bases; bases outside gene matches: 6. CDR1 and CDR2 (germline): MNHEY, SMNVEV (reference sequence). The CDR3 sequence: CASRATGKQPQHF. The CDR3 DNA is TGTGCCAGCAGGGCGACAGGGAAGCAGCCCCAGCATTTT.

The genes are TRBV27 and TRBJ1-2; D gene uncertain. The V gene's germline CDR1 is MNHEY and CDR2 SMNVEV (reference sequence). Trimming cost V 10 bases and J 8 bases, with 20 bases left between them. The CDR3 has 13 amino acids. CDR3 sequence (DNA): TGTGCCACCTCAAAGTCCCTGGGCGACGGCTACACCTTC. Translating gives CATSKSLGDGYTF.

J is TRBJ1-1 and V is TRBV28; tentative D call: TRBD1 (5 bases). Trimming removed 5 bases from V and 1 base from J, with 17 bases in between. The CDR3 is 16 amino acids. CDR1 is MDHEN, CDR2 SYDVKM, per germline. The CDR3 DNA sequence: TGTGCCAGCAGTCCTCAGGGAGGTTTAGGGAACACTGAAGCTTTCTTT. Protein product: CASSPQGGLGNTEAFF.

This sequence joins TRBV7-2 and TRBJ2-3, with 9 bases matching TRBD2. Germline values: CDR1 SGHTA, CDR2 FQGNSA. V lost 6 bases to trimming and J lost 2 bases; unmatched junction nucleotides: 6. This CDR3 has 15 amino acids. This chain's CDR3 is CASRFSGGYTDTQYF. The CDR3 DNA is TGTGCCAGCAGGTTTAGCGGGGGTTACACAGATACGCAGTATTTT. Complete variable domain (other parts from reference TRBV7-2 and TRBJ2-3): GAGVSQSPSNKVTEKGKDVELRCDPISGHTALYWYRQSLGQGLEFLIYFQGNSAPDKSGLPSDRFSAERTGGSVSTLTIQRTQQEDSAVYLCASRFSGGYTDTQYFGPGTRLTVL.

This chain joins TRBV10-1 and TRBJ2-6; the D gene is possibly TRBD2 (6 bases). Trimming removed 3 bases from V and 4 bases from J, with 10 bases in between. This CDR3 has 15 residues. From germline, CDR1 is WNHNN and CDR2 SYGVQD (reference sequence). CDR3 in DNA: TGCGCCAGCAGTGAAGGAGGGGCCGGGGCCAACGTCCTGACTTTC. Translation: CASSEGGAGANVLTF.

The genes are TRBV2 and TRBJ1-1; D not certain. CDR3 length: 12 residues. The V end was cut by 9 bases, the J end by 1 base, with 9 bases between. CDR1 and CDR2 (germline): SNHLY, FYNNEI. This chain's CDR3 is CASRRSNTEAFF. In DNA form, the CDR3 reads TGTGCCAGTCGCAGGTCGAACACTGAAGCTTTCTTT.

The sample holds one count of this clone. The chain uses TRBV5-8 and TRBJ1-2; a possible D gene is TRBD1 (5 bases). Looked up from germline, CDR1 is SGHTS and CDR2 is YDEGEE. This CDR3 contains 14 residues. V dropped 2 bases and J dropped 8 bases, with 16 bases sitting between them. The CDR3 reads CASSLTSGGIGYTF. CDR3 coding DNA: TGTGCCAGCAGCTTAACTAGCGGGGGGATCGGCTACACCTTC.

The chain employs TRBV5-1 and TRBJ2-7, with 8 bases identical to TRBD2. The V and J ends lost 4 bases and 3 bases, in that order; junction bases with no gene match: 12. The CDR3 is 16 residues long. Germline V gene sequence: CDR1 SGHRS, CDR2 YFSETQ. The CDR3 nucleotides read TGCGCCAGCAGCCCAACCGGGGGGGGAGTCCTCTACGAGCAGTACTTC. Translated: CASSPTGGGVLYEQYF.

The rearrangement uses TRBV19 and TRBJ2-1, with 7 bases fitting TRBD2. Germline V gives CDR1 LNHDA, CDR2 SQIVND (reference sequence). The J segment lost 14 bases and the V segment lost 1 base, leaving 5 bases of the junction unmatched. The CDR3 covers 12 residues. DNA for the CDR3: TGTGCCAGTAGTATAGGGGGGGGACCGGAGTTCTTC. Residues: CASSIGGGPEFF.

This chain links TRBV28 with TRBJ1-5; no reliable D call. The CDR3 is 13 amino acids. Germline V gives CDR1 MDHEN, CDR2 SYDVKM. Trimming took 6 bases from V and 9 from J, leaving 15 bases between them. As DNA, the CDR3 is TGTGCCAGCAGAACCCCGCCCGAGAGGCCCCAGCATTTT. It is translated as CASRTPPERPQHF.

The chain is built from TRBV3-1 (or the pseudogene TRBV3-2) and TRBJ1-2; no definite D call. Trimming took 1 base from V and 7 from J, leaving 10 bases between them. There are 13 residues in the CDR3. The germline CDR1 and CDR2 sequences are LGHDT and YNNKEL (reference sequence). In DNA form, the CDR3 reads TGTGCCAGCAGCCAAGCCCAGCCAGGTGGCTACACCTTC. Amino acids: CASSQAQPGGYTF.

The chain links TRBV7-2 to TRBJ2-1; D is possibly TRBD2 (6 bases). CDR3 length: 14 amino acids. Germline V lookup: CDR1 SGHTA, CDR2 FQGNSA. Deletions cut 5 bases from V and 4 bases from J, with 12 bases between. CDR3 nucleotides: TGTGCCAGCAGCCCCGGACTATCTTACAATGAGCAGTTCTTC. Its translation is CASSPGLSYNEQFF. Filled out from reference TRBV7-2 and TRBJ2-1, the complete variable domain reads GAGVSQSPSNKVTEKGKDVELRCDPISGHTALYWYRQSLGQGLEFLIYFQGNSAPDKSGLPSDRFSAERTGGSVSTLTIQRTQQEDSAVYLCASSPGLSYNEQFFGPGTRLTVL.

The rearrangement links TRBV3-1 (or the pseudogene TRBV3-2) to TRBJ1-2; tentative D call: TRBD1 (6 bases). From germline, CDR1 is LGHDT and CDR2 YNNKEL (reference sequence). The CDR3 loop spans 14 amino acids. The V and J ends lost 3 bases and 6 bases respectively, with 14 bases between them. CDR3 region: CASSHLDRADGYTF. The CDR3 bases are TGTGCCAGCAGCCATCTGGACAGAGCGGATGGCTACACCTTC.